Listed here is a single TCR beta chain. The entry originates in a study of technical replicates of blood from a handful of donors. Sequenced by immunoSEQ multiplex PCR; TCRdb stores in-frame clones only, minus some. The table lists around 80,000 clones, 96% of them singletons, with just over 0.3% in the top ten. V was pared by 1 base and J by 6 bases, with 19 bases between. The germline gives CDR1 GTSNPN, CDR2 SVGIG (reference sequence). The CDR3 runs 16 residues. This TCR was sampled from a human donor in good health. The chain has TRBV30 and TRBJ1-5; possibly TRBD1 for D (5 bases). The sample comprised T cells isolated from PBMCs. The CDR3 protein is CAWSGVLRQGSQPQHF. The CDR3 region has the DNA TGTGCCTGGAGTGGGGTTTTAAGGCAGGGAAGTCAGCCCCAGCATTTT.